Listed here are 13 T cell receptor beta chains from one sample, sequenced in a study of identical twins. TCRdb redid the calling of the 5' RACE reads with MiXCR, one entry per CDR3 protein. The sample contains 1.5 million to 2 million distinct CDR3 sequences, under 35% of which appear only once. The specimen was cord blood. These receptors all come from a newborn girl in good health.

V is TRBV5-1 and J is TRBJ2-7, with D perhaps TRBD1 or TRBD2 (5 bases each). Trimming took 2 bases from V and 5 from J, leaving 14 bases between them. The germline CDR1 and CDR2 sequences are SGHRS and YFSETQ. The CDR3 has 14 residues. The CDR3 nucleotides are TGCGCCAGCAGCTTAGGGCCGGGGCCAGACGAGCAGTACTTC. The encoded protein is CASSLGPGPDEQYF. The whole variable domain, filled in from reference TRBV5-1 and TRBJ2-7, reads KAGVTQTPRYLIKTRGQQVTLSCSPISGHRSVSWYQQTPGQGLQFLFEYFSETQRNKGNFPGRFSGRQFSNSRSEMNVSTLELGDSALYLCASSLGPGPDEQYFGPGTRLTVT.

Points on this clonotype: The junction departs from the called germline gene at one end, perhaps through a read error. The chain couples TRBV12-5 to TRBJ2-3, with 11 bases fitting TRBD2. The germline V gene has CDR1 LGHNT and CDR2 FRNRAP. The CDR3 covers 17 residues. The CDR3 DNA is TGTGCTAATGGTTTGGGAACTAGCGGGAGCGGCACAGATACGCAGTATTTT. It is translated as CANGLGTSGSGTDTQYF.

The chain links TRBV4-1 to TRBJ2-3, with 9 bases lining up with TRBD2. This CDR3 contains 17 residues. Per germline, CDR1 MGHRA and CDR2 YSYEKL. Trimming at V came to 0 bases and at J to 2 bases, leaving 6 bases not matched to a gene. The CDR3 protein is CASSQDRIAGVTDTQYF. The CDR3 DNA is TGCGCCAGCAGCCAAGATCGAATAGCGGGGGTCACAGATACGCAGTATTTT.

The chain couples TRBV10-3 to TRBJ1-5, with D perhaps matching TRBD1 (5 bases). The V gene lost 8 bases and the J gene lost 2 bases, with 13 bases spanning the gap. There are 14 residues in the CDR3. Per germline, CDR1 ENHRY and CDR2 SYGVKD. In DNA form, the CDR3 reads TGTGCCATCGGGGAGACAGTCGGCAATCAGCCCCAGCATTTT. Protein sequence: CAIGETVGNQPQHF.

J is TRBJ1-1 and V is TRBV7-9; maybe TRBD1 (5 bases). This CDR3 is 13 amino acids long. Germline V gene lookup returns CDR1 SEHNR and CDR2 FQNEAQ (reference sequence). V lost 1 base, J lost 7 bases, and 10 bases lay in between. CDR3 sequence: CASSLVAGDEAFF. As DNA, the CDR3 is TGTGCCAGCAGCTTAGTAGCGGGGGATGAAGCTTTCTTT.

A few counts support this clonotype. This chain uses TRBV27 with TRBJ2-5; perhaps TRBD1 as D (6 bases). Trimming took off 6 bases at V and 0 bases at J, with 23 bases between the two ends. The CDR3 is 18 amino acids. Per the germline V gene, CDR1 is MNHEY and CDR2 is SMNVEV (reference sequence). The CDR3 bases are TGTGCCAGCAGCGCCAGGTGGACAGAAATATTATACCAAGAGACCCAGTACTTC. Protein: CASSARWTEILYQETQYF.

This clonotype was observed a few times. V is TRBV20-1 and J is TRBJ2-3; 8 positions agree with TRBD2. V trimming: 5 bases; J trimming: 2 bases; junction bases outside the gene matches: 9. This CDR3 has 15 amino acids. Germline V gene sequence: CDR1 DFQATT, CDR2 SNEGSKA (reference sequence). Here the CDR3 reads CSAPKRGLPTDTQYF. The CDR3 coding sequence is TGCAGTGCTCCCAAGCGGGGGCTACCCACAGATACGCAGTATTTT.

Regarding this clonotype: One junction end disagrees with the germline gene, perhaps due to a read error. The J gene is TRBJ2-5, the V gene TRBV2; 11 bases match TRBD2. The V gene's germline CDR1 is SNHLY and CDR2 FYNNEI. The CDR3 extends over 15 amino acids. This CDR3 is CAGSPGLAEKETQYF. CDR3 coding DNA: TGTGCCGGCAGCCCGGGACTAGCGGAAAAAGAGACCCAGTACTTC. The full variable domain, its missing parts supplied by reference TRBV2 and TRBJ2-5, is EPEVTQTPSHQVTQMGQEVILRCVPISNHLYFYWYRQILGQKVEFLVSFYNNEISEKSEIFDDQFSVERPDGSNFTLKIRSTKLEDSAMYFCAGSPGLAEKETQYFGPGTRLLVL.

The chain uses TRBV10-3 and TRBJ2-7; TRBD2 is a possible D gene (5 bases). CDR1 and CDR2 (germline): ENHRY, SYGVKD. V was shortened by 0 bases and J by 5 bases, with 11 bases between the two germline ends. The length of the CDR3 is 14 residues. In DNA, the CDR3 is TGTGCCATCAGTGAGTCGGCGCAGAGGGACGAGCAGTACTTC. Protein: CAISESAQRDEQYF.

This clonotype appeared a few times. V and J are TRBV20-1 and TRBJ1-2, with D unclear. Per the germline V gene, CDR1 is DFQATT and CDR2 is SNEGSKA (reference sequence). V lost 2 bases to trimming and J lost 3 bases, with 19 bases between them. CDR3 length equals 16 residues. CDR3 nucleotide sequence: TGCAGTGCTAGAAATGGAGCCGGATCTCGTGACTATGGCTACACCTTC. It translates to CSARNGAGSRDYGYTF.

V usage is TRBV21-1 and J usage is TRBJ1-5. TRBV21-1 is shown as a pseudogene. The CDR3 totals 17 residues. Here the CDR3 reads CASSKRVKWVSNQPQHF. The CDR3, as DNA: TGTGCCAGCAGCAAAAGGGTGAAATGGGTTAGCAATCAGCCCCAGCATTTT.

The chain carries TRBV20-1 and TRBJ2-7; 10 nucleotides align to TRBD1. Germline assignment: CDR1 DFQATT and CDR2 SNEGSKA (reference sequence). This CDR3 comprises 14 residues. Germline trimming cut 0 bases from V and 3 bases from J; bases unmatched to any gene: 2. The CDR3 DNA is TGCAGTGCTAGAGACGGGACAGGGGACTACGAGCAGTACTTC. It codes for CSARDGTGDYEQYF.

In the case of this clonotype: This may stem from a read error, because a much larger clone lies one nucleotide away. The chain joins TRBV2 to TRBJ2-3; the D call may be TRBD1 or TRBD2 (5 bases each). This CDR3 is 12 amino acids long. CDR1 and CDR2 (germline): SNHLY, FYNNEI. With 9 bases removed from V and 0 bases from J, the gap between germline ends came to 7 bases. DNA for the CDR3: TGTGCCAGGAGGGACAGCACAGATACGCAGTATTTT. Translating gives CARRDSTDTQYF.